This T cell receptor (beta chain) was sequenced during a study of blood T cell repertoires in COVID-19. V dropped 0 bases and J dropped 1; count of bases not matched to a gene: 4. This CDR3 is built from 16 residues. Germline lookup yields CDR1 SGDLS and CDR2 YYNGEE. The repertoire was sequenced with immunoSEQ multiplex PCR; TCRdb's copy has only in-frame clones and lacks some. The repertoire includes about 190,000 clones, 70% to 85% of them detected once, and roughly 12% sits in the top ten. The sequence was obtained from a woman aged 45-65 years with acute or convalescent COVID-19. The chain employs TRBV9 and TRBJ2-3; 8 bases are shared with TRBD2. The sample was peripheral blood. The CDR3 coding sequence is TGTGCCAGCAGCGTAGACACTAGCGGTCGCACAGATACGCAGTATTTT. It translates to CASSVDTSGRTDTQYF.